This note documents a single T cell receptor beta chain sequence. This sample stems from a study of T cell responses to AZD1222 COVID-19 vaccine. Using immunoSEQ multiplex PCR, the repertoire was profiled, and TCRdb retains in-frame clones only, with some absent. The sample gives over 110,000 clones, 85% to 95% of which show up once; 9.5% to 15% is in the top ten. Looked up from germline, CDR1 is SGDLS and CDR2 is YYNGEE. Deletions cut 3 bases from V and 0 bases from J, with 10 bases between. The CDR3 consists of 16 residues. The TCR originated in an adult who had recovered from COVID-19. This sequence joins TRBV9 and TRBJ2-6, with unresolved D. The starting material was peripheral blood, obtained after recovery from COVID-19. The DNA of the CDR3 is TGTGCCAGCAGCGCATATCTTGGCTCTGGGGCCAACGTCCTGACTTTC. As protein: CASSAYLGSGANVLTF.